Listed below are T cell receptor beta chains from one sample, sequenced in a study of blood T cell repertoires in COVID-19. Generated by immunoSEQ multiplex PCR, the TCRdb table keeps only in-frame clones and is missing some. The data show under 200,000 clones, approximately 80% seen once. Material: PBMCs or T cells enriched from blood (not recorded which). The receptors come from a woman in her fifties or sixties who had recovered from COVID-19. Each CDR3 is given with its conserved first and last residue. Fields, in order: D gene, clone size, J gene, V gene, CDR3 protein, CDR3 DNA. A D gene is named only where the DNA matches it firmly. Not all rows give a size; the values are once, few, many and, for expanded clones, a class.

>-|-|TRBJ2-3|TRBV4-2
CASSQAVGGGITTSTDTQYF
TGTGCCAGCAGCCAAGCCGTGGGTGGCGGGATCACAACTAGCACAGATACGCAGTATTTT
>TRBD1|-|TRBJ2-5|TRBV6-2/TRBV6-3
CASSLSGTVIETQYF
TGTGCCAGCAGTCTTTCCGGGACAGTGATAGAGACCCAGTACTTC
>TRBD1|few|TRBJ2-1|TRBV9
CASSKKDRDGQFF
TGTGCCAGCAGCAAAAAAGACAGGGACGGACAGTTCTTC
>TRBD2|-|TRBJ2-1|TRBV7-9
CASSLLTSGGAVEQFF
TGTGCCAGCAGCTTATTGACTAGCGGGGGGGCTGTTGAGCAGTTCTTC
>-|once|TRBJ1-2|TRBV3-1/TRBV3-2
CASSHSHGYTF
TGTGCCAGCAGCCACTCTCATGGCTACACCTTC
>-|-|TRBJ1-3|TRBV19
CASRRGSGNTIYF
TGTGCCAGTCGGAGGGGCTCTGGAAACACCATATATTTT
>-|-|TRBJ1-3|TRBV7-2
CASSLSRVLGAGNTIYF
TGTGCCAGCAGCTTATCTCGCGTCCTTGGAGCTGGAAACACCATATATTTT
>-|-|TRBJ1-2|TRBV6-5
CASSFQTGGAGGYTF
TGTGCCAGCAGTTTCCAAACAGGCGGCGCAGGTGGCTACACCTTC
>TRBD1|-|TRBJ1-2|TRBV18
CASSPSTGDVDGYTF
TGTGCCAGCTCACCTTCGACAGGGGACGTGGACGGCTACACCTTC
>TRBD1|-|TRBJ2-1|TRBV10-3
CAISPGTGRYNEQFF
TGTGCCATCAGCCCCGGGACAGGGCGATACAATGAGCAGTTCTTC
>TRBD1|-|TRBJ2-5|TRBV27
CASSLRTGPEVTQYF
TGTGCCAGCAGTCTTAGGACAGGTCCGGAAGTGACCCAGTACTTC
>-|-|TRBJ1-2|TRBV20-1
CSASNSYGYTF
TGCAGTGCTAGTAACAGTTATGGCTACACCTTC
>-|-|TRBJ1-2|TRBV28
CASSSYAGYTF
TGTGCCAGCAGTTCCTATGCCGGCTACACCTTC
>TRBD1|-|TRBJ2-7|TRBV19
CASRDRGSSYEQYF
TGTGCCAGTCGGGACAGGGGGAGCTCCTACGAGCAGTACTTC
>-|-|TRBJ2-3|TRBV2
CASASETTDTQYF
TGTGCCAGTGCTAGCGAGACCACAGATACGCAGTATTTT
>-|-|TRBJ1-2|TRBV6-5
CASSSEMAGSGYTF
TGTGCCAGCAGCTCAGAAATGGCAGGGTCTGGCTACACCTTC
>-|once|TRBJ2-3|TRBV5-1
CASSSTPTDTQYF
TGCGCCAGCAGCTCAACTCCCACAGATACGCAGTATTTT
>-|-|TRBJ2-1|TRBV3-1/TRBV3-2
CASSRPERVGEQFF
TGTGCCAGCAGCCGACCCGAGAGGGTTGGTGAGCAGTTCTTC
>-|-|TRBJ2-2|TRBV3-1/TRBV3-2
CASSQGGPGELFF
TGTGCCAGCAGCCAGGGGGGTCCCGGGGAGCTGTTTTTT
>-|-|TRBJ2-1|TRBV20-1
CSAMGTYEQFF
TGCAGTGCTATGGGGACTTATGAGCAGTTCTTC
>-|-|TRBJ1-1|TRBV20-1
CSARDLRVAFF
TGCAGTGCTAGGGACCTCAGGGTAGCTTTCTTT
>-|once|TRBJ2-7|TRBV6-5
CASSSSAGMNYEQYF
TGTGCCAGCAGTAGCTCCGCAGGGATGAACTACGAGCAGTACTTC
>-|-|TRBJ1-6|TRBV9
CASSVSGQYNSPLHF
TGTGCCAGCAGCGTGAGTGGACAGTATAATTCACCCCTCCACTTT
>-|-|TRBJ2-2|TRBV28
CASSRYRAGNTGELFF
TGTGCCAGCAGTCGCTACAGGGCCGGGAACACCGGGGAGCTGTTTTTT
>-|-|TRBJ2-5|TRBV29-1
CSVRVRRSQETQYF
TGCAGCGTTCGGGTAAGGCGTAGCCAAGAGACCCAGTACTTC
>-|once|TRBJ1-3|TRBV18
CASSKEVTGNTIYF
TGTGCCAGCTCAAAAGAGGTTACGGGAAACACCATATATTTT
>-|few|TRBJ1-1|TRBV7-3
CASSPRQVGMNTEAFF
TGTGCCAGCAGCCCTCGACAGGTGGGCATGAACACTGAAGCTTTCTTT
>-|few|TRBJ1-1|TRBV3-1/TRBV3-2
CASAQGYNTEAFF
TGTGCCAGCGCACAGGGATATAACACTGAAGCTTTCTTT
>TRBD2|-|TRBJ2-1|TRBV28
CASITSGIGSYNEQFF
TGTGCCAGCATCACTAGCGGGATAGGGTCCTACAATGAGCAGTTCTTC
>TRBD1|-|TRBJ1-2|TRBV6-4
CASRLSGGSDYGYTF
TGTGCCAGCAGGCTCTCAGGGGGATCCGACTATGGCTACACCTTC
>-|-|TRBJ1-1|TRBV4-3
CASSRWQGLTEAFF
TGCGCCAGCAGCCGGTGGCAGGGTCTCACTGAAGCTTTCTTT
>-|-|TRBJ1-1|TRBV6-2/TRBV6-3
CASSYLTVNTEAFF
TGTGCCAGCAGTTACCTTACAGTGAACACTGAAGCTTTCTTT
>-|-|TRBJ2-2|TRBV13
CASSQIRVRTGELFF
TGTGCCAGCAGCCAAATCCGGGTGCGGACCGGGGAGCTGTTTTTT
>-|-|TRBJ1-2|TRBV7-9
CASSLVGYGYTF
TGTGCCAGCAGCTTAGTCGGCTATGGCTACACCTTC